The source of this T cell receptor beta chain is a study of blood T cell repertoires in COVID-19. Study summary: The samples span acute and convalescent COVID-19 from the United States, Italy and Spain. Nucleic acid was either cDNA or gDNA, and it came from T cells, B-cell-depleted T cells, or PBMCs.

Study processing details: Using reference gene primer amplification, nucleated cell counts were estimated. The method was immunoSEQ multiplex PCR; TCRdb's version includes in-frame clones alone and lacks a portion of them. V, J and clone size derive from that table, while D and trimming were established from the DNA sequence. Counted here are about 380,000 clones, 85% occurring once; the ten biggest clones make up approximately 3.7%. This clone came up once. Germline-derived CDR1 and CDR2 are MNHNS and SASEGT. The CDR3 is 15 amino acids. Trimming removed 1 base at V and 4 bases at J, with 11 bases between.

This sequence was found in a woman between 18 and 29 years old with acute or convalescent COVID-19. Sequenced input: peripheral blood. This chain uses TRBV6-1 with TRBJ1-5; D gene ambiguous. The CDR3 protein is CASSEGNAPNQPQHF. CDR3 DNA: TGTGCCAGCAGTGAAGGAAACGCGCCAAATCAGCCCCAGCATTTT.